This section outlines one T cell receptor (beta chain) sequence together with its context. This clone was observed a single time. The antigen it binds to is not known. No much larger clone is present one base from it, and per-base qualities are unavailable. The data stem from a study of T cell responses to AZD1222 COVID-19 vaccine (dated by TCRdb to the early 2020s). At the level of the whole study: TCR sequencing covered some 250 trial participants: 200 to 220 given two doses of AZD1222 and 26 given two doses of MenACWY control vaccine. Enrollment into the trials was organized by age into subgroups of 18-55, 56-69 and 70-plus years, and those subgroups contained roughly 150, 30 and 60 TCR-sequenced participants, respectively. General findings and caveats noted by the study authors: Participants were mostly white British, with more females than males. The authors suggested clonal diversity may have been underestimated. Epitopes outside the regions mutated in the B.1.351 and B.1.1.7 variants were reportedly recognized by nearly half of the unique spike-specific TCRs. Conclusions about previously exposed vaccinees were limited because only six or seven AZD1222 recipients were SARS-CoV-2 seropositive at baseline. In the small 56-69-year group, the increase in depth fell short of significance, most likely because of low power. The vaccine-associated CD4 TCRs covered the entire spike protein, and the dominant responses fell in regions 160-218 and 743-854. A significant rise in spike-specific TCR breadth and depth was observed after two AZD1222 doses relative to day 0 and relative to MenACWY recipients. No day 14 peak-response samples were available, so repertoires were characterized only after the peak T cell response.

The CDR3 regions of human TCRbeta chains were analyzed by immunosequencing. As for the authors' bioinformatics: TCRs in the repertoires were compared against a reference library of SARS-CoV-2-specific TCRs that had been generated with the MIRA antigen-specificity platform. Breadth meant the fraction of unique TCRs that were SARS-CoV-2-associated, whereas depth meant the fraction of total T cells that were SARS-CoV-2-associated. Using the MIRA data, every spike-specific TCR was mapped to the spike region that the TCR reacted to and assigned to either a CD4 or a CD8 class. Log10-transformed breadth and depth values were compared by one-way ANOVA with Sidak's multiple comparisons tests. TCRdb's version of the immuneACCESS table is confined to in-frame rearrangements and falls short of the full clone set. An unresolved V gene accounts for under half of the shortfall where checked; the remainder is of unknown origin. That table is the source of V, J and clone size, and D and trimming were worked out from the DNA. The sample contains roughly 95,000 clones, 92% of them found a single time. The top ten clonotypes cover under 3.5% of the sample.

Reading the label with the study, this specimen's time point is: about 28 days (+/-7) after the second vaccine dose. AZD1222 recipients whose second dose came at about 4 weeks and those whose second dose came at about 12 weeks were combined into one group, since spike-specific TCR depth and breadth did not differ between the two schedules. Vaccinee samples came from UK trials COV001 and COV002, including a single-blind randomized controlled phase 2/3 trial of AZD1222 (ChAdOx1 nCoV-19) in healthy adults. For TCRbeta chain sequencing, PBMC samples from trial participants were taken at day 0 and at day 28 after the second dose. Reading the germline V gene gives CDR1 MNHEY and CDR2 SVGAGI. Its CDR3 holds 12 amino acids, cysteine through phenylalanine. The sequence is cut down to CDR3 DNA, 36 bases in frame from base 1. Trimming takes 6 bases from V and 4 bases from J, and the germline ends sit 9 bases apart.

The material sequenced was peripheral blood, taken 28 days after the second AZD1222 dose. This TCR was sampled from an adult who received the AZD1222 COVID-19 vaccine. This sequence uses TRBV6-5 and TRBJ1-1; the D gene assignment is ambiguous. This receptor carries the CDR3 CASRVGATEAFF. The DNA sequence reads TGTGCCAGCAGGGTTGGAGCCACTGAAGCTTTCTTT.